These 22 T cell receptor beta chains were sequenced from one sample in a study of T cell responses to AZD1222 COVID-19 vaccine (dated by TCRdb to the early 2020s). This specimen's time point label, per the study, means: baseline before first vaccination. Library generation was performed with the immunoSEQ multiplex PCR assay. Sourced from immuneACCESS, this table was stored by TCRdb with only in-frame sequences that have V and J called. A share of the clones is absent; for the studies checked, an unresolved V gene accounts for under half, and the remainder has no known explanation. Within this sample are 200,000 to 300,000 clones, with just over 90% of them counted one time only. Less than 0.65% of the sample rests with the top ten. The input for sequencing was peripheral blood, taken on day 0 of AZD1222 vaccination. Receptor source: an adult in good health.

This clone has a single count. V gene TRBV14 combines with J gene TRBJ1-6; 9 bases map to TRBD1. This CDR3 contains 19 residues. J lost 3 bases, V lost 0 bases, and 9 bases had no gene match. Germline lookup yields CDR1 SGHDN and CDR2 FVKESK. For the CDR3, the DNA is TGTGCCAGCAGCCAAGATCCCGGACAGGGGCGCAACTATAATTCACCCCTCCACTTT. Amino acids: CASSQDPGQGRNYNSPLHF.

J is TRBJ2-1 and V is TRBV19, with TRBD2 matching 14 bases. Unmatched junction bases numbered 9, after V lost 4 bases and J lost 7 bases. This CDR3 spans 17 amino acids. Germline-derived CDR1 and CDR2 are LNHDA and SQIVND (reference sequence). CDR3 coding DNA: TGTGCCAGTAGTAGCGGGACTAGCGGGGGCCCCTGGAATGAGCAGTTCTTC. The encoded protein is CASSSGTSGGPWNEQFF.

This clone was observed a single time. The CDR3 DNA reads as TGTGCCAGCAGTCCAGGGAGGGTCAGCAATCAGCCCCAGCATTTT. Its translation is CASSPGRVSNQPQHF. The V gene is TRBV6-2 or TRBV6-3, the J gene TRBJ1-5, with D possibly TRBD1 on 5 matching bases. The CDR3 contains 15 residues. CDR1 is MNHEY and CDR2 is SVGEGT in the germline V gene. V was pared by 5 bases and J by 1 base, with 12 bases between.

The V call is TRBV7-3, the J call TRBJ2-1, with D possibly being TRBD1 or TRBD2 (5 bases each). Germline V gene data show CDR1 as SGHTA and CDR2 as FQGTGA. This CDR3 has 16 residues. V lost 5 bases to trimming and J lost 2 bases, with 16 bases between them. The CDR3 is CASSETGQTAYNEQFF. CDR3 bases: TGTGCCAGCAGCGAAACGGGGCAGACAGCCTACAATGAGCAGTTCTTC.

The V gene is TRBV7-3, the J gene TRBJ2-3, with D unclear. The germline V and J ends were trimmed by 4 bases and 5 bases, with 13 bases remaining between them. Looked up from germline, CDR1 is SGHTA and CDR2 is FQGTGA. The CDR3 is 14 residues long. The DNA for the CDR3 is TGTGCCAGCAGCTCGGGCCGGGCGGAAGATACGCAGTATTTT. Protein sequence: CASSSGRAEDTQYF.

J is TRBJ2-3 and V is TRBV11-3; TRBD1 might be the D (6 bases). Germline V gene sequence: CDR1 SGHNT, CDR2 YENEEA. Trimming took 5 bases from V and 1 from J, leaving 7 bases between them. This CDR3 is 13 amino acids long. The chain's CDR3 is CASSHRGTDTQYF. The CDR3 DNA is TGTGCCAGCAGCCACAGGGGCACAGATACGCAGTATTTT.

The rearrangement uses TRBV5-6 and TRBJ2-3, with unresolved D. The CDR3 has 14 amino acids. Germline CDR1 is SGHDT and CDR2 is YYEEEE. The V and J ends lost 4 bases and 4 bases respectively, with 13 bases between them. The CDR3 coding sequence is TGTGCCAGCAGCACCGGGCCCACCCCAGATACGCAGTATTTT. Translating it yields CASSTGPTPDTQYF.

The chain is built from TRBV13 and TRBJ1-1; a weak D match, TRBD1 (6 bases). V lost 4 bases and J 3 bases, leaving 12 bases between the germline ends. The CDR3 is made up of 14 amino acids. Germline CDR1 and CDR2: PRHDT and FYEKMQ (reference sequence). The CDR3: CASSYRGHHTEAFF. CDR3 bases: TGTGCCAGCAGCTATCGGGGACACCACACTGAAGCTTTCTTT.

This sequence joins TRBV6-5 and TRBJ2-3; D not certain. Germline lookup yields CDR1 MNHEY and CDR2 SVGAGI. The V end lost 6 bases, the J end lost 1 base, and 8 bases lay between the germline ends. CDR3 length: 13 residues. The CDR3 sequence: CASRARRTDTQYF. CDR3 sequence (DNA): TGTGCCAGCAGAGCGCGACGCACAGATACGCAGTATTTT.

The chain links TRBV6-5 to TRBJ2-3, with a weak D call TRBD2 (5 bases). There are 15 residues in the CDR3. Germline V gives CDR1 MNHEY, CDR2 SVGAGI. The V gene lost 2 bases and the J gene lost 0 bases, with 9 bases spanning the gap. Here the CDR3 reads CASSYGGPSTDTQYF. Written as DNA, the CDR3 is TGTGCCAGCAGTTACGGCGGGCCTAGCACAGATACGCAGTATTTT.

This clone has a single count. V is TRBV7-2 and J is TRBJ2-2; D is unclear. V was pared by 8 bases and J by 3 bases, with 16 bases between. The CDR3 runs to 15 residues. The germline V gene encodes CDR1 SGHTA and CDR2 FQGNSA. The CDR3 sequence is CASGQDGWDTGELFF. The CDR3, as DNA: TGTGCCAGCGGTCAGGACGGGTGGGACACCGGGGAGCTGTTTTTT.

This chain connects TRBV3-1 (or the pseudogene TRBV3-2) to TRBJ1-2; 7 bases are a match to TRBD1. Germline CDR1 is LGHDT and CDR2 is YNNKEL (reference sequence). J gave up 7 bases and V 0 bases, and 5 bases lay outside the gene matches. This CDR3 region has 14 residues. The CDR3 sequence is CASSQDGTVSGYTF. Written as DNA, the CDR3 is TGTGCCAGCAGCCAAGATGGGACAGTCTCTGGCTACACCTTC.

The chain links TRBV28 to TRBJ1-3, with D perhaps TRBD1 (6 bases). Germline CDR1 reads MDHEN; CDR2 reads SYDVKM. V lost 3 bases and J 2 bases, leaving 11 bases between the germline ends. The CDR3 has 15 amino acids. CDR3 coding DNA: TGTGCCAGCAGTTTTCAGGGGACTACTGGAAACACCATATATTTT. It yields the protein CASSFQGTTGNTIYF.

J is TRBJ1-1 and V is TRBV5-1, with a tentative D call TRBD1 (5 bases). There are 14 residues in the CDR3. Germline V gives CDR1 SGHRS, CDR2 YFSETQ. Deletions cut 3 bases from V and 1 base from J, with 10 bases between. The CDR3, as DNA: TGCGCCAGCAGCTGGAGGAGGGGGAACACTGAAGCTTTCTTT. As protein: CASSWRRGNTEAFF.

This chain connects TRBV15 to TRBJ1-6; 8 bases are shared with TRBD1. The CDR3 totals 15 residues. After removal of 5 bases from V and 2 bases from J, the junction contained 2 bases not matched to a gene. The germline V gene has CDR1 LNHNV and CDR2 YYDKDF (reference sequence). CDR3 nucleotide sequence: TGTGCCACCAGCGCGACAGGGGCCTATAATTCACCCCTCCACTTT. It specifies CATSATGAYNSPLHF.

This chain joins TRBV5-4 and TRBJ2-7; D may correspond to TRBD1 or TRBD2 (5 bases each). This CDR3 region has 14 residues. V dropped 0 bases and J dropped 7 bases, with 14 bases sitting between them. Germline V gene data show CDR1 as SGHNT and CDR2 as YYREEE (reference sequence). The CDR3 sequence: CASSLAGTAIEQYF. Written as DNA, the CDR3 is TGTGCCAGCAGCTTGGCCGGGACGGCCATAGAGCAGTACTTC.

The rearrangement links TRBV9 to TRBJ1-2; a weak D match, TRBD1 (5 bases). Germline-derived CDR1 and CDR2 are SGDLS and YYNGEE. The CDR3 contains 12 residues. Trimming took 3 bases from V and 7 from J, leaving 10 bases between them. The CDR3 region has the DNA TGTGCCAGCAGCGCCCGGGGGTTTGGCTACACCTTC. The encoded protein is CASSARGFGYTF.

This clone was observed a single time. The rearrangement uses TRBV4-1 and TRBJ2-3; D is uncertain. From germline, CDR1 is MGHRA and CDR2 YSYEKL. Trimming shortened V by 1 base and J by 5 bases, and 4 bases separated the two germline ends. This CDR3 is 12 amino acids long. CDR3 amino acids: CASSQVIDTQYF. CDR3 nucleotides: TGCGCCAGCAGCCAAGTTATAGATACGCAGTATTTT.

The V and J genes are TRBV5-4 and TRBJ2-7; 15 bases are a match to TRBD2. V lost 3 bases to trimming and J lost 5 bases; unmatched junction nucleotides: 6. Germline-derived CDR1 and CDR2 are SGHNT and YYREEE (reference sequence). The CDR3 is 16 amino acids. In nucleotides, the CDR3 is TGTGCCAGCAGCTCCGGGACTAGCGGGAGGAGCCACGAGCAGTACTTC. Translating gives CASSSGTSGRSHEQYF.

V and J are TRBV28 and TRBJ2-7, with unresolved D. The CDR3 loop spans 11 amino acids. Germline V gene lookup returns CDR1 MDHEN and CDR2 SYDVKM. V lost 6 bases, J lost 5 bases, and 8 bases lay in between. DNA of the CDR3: TGTGCCAGCAGAAGGGTCAACGAGCAGTACTTC. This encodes CASRRVNEQYF.

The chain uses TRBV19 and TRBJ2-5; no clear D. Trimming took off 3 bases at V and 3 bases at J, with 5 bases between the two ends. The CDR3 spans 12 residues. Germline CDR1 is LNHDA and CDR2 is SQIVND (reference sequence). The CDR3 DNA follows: TGTGCCAGTAGTATGGGGAAAGAGACCCAGTACTTC. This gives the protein CASSMGKETQYF.

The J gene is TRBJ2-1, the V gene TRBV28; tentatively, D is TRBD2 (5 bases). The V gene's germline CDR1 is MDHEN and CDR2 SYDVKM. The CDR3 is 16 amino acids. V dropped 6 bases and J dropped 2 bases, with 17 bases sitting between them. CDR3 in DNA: TGTGCCAGCAGCCACCTCAGAGGGTTGACCTACAATGAGCAGTTCTTC. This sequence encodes CASSHLRGLTYNEQFF.